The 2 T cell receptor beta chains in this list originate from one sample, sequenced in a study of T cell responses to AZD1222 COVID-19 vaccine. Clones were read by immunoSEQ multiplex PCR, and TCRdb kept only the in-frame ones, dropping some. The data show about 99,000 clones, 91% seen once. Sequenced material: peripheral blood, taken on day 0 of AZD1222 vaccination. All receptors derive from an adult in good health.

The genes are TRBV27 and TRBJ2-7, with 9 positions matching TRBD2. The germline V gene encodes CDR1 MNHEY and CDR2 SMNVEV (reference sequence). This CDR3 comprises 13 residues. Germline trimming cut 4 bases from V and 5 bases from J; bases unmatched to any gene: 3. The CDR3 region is CASSSGLANEQYF. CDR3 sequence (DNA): TGTGCCAGCAGTTCGGGACTAGCAAACGAGCAGTACTTC.

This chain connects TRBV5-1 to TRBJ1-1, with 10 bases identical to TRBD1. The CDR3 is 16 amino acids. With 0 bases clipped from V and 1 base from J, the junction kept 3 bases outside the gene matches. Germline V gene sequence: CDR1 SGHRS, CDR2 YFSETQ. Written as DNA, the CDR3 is TGCGCCAGCAGCTTGGGGACAGGGGGGAAGAACACTGAAGCTTTCTTT. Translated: CASSLGTGGKNTEAFF.